Detailed here is one T cell receptor beta chain. The record originates from a study of blood T cell repertoires in COVID-19. Study as a whole: Specimens from acute and convalescent COVID-19 originated in the United States, Italy and Spain. The analysed material was cDNA or gDNA that came from T cells, B-cell-depleted T cells, or PBMCs.

V was clipped by 3 bases and J by 2 bases; unmatched bases: 11. The CDR3 has 19 amino acids. Germline CDR1 LNHDA, CDR2 SQIVND (reference sequence). Under the authors' procedure: Nucleated cell number was recorded as an estimate derived from reference gene primer amplification. Sequenced by immunoSEQ multiplex PCR; TCRdb stores in-frame clones only, minus some. V and J calls and clone size are given by that table; D and trimming were obtained from the DNA. The table has 210,000 or so clones, roughly 82% seen once; the top ten hold more than 10%. The chain joins TRBV19 to TRBJ2-5; the match to TRBD2 covers 14 bases. The clonotype originates from a woman aged 40 to 50 with acute or convalescent COVID-19. The sample comprised peripheral blood. CDR3 sequence: CASSIGTSGSPILQETQYF. The CDR3 coding sequence is TGTGCCAGTAGTATTGGGACTAGCGGGAGCCCAATTCTACAAGAGACCCAGTACTTC.